This is a list of T cell receptor beta chains from one sample in a study of blood T cell repertoires in COVID-19. TCRdb's copy holds only in-frame clones and misses some; the assay was immunoSEQ multiplex PCR. The sample carries tens of thousands of clones, approximately 86% recorded once. Specimen: peripheral blood. The receptor set was obtained from a human donor in a cohort sampled during active COVID-19. The CDR3 runs from the conserved cysteine through the conserved F or W. D genes are given only for firm matches. Size is stated for part of the rows, as once, few or many counts, or as a class when the clone is expanded.

j_call | v_call | clone_size | d_call | cdr3_nt | cdr3_aa
TRBJ1-2 | TRBV19 | NA | TRBD1 | TGTGCCAGTAGTATTGGATCCGGGACAGGGAGGTTTGGCTACACCTTC | CASSIGSGTGRFGYTF
TRBJ1-2 | TRBV7-9 | NA | TRBD1 | TGTGCCAGCAGCTCAACCGGGACAGGGCTCCTATGGTATGGCTACACCTTC | CASSSTGTGLLWYGYTF
TRBJ1-5 | TRBV5-1 | NA | NA | TGCGCCAGCAGCTACGGGAGCAATCAGCCCCAGCATTTT | CASSYGSNQPQHF
TRBJ2-7 | TRBV6-2/TRBV6-3 | NA | NA | TGTGCCAGCAGTCGGACGGGAGCCTACGAGCAGTACTTC | CASSRTGAYEQYF
TRBJ1-2 | TRBV28 | NA | TRBD1 | TGTGCCAGCACCCGGACAGGGATGGGCTATGGCTACACCTTC | CASTRTGMGYGYTF
TRBJ1-2 | TRBV7-2 | NA | NA | TGTGCCAGCACCTTGTCGGGTGGGGGCTACACCTTC | CASTLSGGGYTF
TRBJ2-3 | TRBV20-1 | NA | NA | TGCAGTGCTAGCCAGGGCGATACGCAGTATTTT | CSASQGDTQYF
TRBJ1-2 | TRBV27 | NA | NA | TGTGCCAGCACTGCAAGGGGGGGCAGAGGCTACACCTTC | CASTARGGRGYTF
TRBJ1-1 | TRBV9 | NA | NA | TGTGCCAGCAGCTACGTAGACAGTTACACTGAAGCTTTCTTT | CASSYVDSYTEAFF
TRBJ1-4 | TRBV5-1 | NA | TRBD1 | TGCGCCAGCAGGGGACAGGACTCTCTTAATGAAAAACTGTTTTTT | CASRGQDSLNEKLFF
TRBJ1-6 | TRBV7-3 | NA | NA | TGTGCCAGCAGCTTAGGAAGCTCGGGGAATTCACCCCTCCACTTT | CASSLGSSGNSPLHF
TRBJ2-3 | TRBV30 | once | NA | TGTGCCTGGAGTGCTCTAGACCGCACAGATACGCAGTATTTT | CAWSALDRTDTQYF
TRBJ1-5 | TRBV7-2 | NA | NA | TGTGCCAGCAGCCCGGACAAGAATCAGCCCCAGCATTTT | CASSPDKNQPQHF
TRBJ1-2 | TRBV10-3 | NA | NA | TGTGCCATCCCTCCGAGCAGGTCTAACTATGGCTACACCTTC | CAIPPSRSNYGYTF
TRBJ1-6 | TRBV2 | NA | NA | TGTGCCAGCAGGGCCGGGACAAGAGATTCACCCCTCCACTTT | CASRAGTRDSPLHF
TRBJ1-4 | TRBV2 | NA | NA | TGTGCCAGCGTGGTTGCGGGCACTAATGAAAAACTGTTTTTT | CASVVAGTNEKLFF
TRBJ2-5 | TRBV7-9 | NA | TRBD2 | TGTGCCAGCAGCCGACCGGGACTAGGTGGGGGTGAGACCCAGTACTTC | CASSRPGLGGGETQYF
TRBJ1-2 | TRBV3-1/TRBV3-2 | few | NA | TGTGCCAGCAGCAAAGAGGCCAGGGACTATGGCTACACCTTC | CASSKEARDYGYTF
TRBJ1-1 | TRBV6-5 | NA | NA | TGTGCCAGCACCGTGGGGGCAGGGGTGAACACTGAAGCTTTCTTT | CASTVGAGVNTEAFF
TRBJ2-5 | TRBV2 | NA | TRBD1 | TGTGCCAGCACGGGACAGAAAGAGACCCAGTACTTC | CASTGQKETQYF
TRBJ2-2 | TRBV7-8 | NA | NA | TGTGCCAGCAGCTTAGTGGGGGCAGGGGACACCGGGGAGCTGTTTTTT | CASSLVGAGDTGELFF
TRBJ2-7 | TRBV7-8 | NA | TRBD1 | TGTGCCAGCAACCGGGACAGCTCCTACGAGCAGTACTTC | CASNRDSSYEQYF
TRBJ2-3 | TRBV6-2/TRBV6-3 | once | TRBD2 | TGTGCCAGCAGCCGCCCGGGGGGTCCTAGCACAGATACGCAGTATTTT | CASSRPGGPSTDTQYF
TRBJ2-5 | TRBV28 | few | NA | TGTGCCAGCAGTTTGGGGAGGGGGGAAGACTCCGGATCGGAAGAGACCCAGTACTTC | CASSLGRGEDSGSEETQYF
TRBJ1-2 | TRBV6-2/TRBV6-3 | NA | NA | TGTGCCAGCAGTTACCTCCAGCGTGATAACTATGGCTACACCTTC | CASSYLQRDNYGYTF
TRBJ2-5 | TRBV9 | NA | TRBD2 | TGTGCCAGCAGCGCATCGACTAGCGGGGCGGAGACCCAGTACTTC | CASSASTSGAETQYF
TRBJ2-1 | TRBV5-6 | NA | TRBD1 | TGTGCCAGCAGCTTGGACGTGGGACAGGGGTTCCACAATGAGCAGTTCTTC | CASSLDVGQGFHNEQFF
TRBJ2-1 | TRBV4-1 | once | TRBD2 | TGCGCCAGCAGCCGTGCTGCCAAACTAGCGGGGGGGAAAGAGCAGTTCTTC | CASSRAAKLAGGKEQFF
TRBJ2-5 | TRBV27 | NA | NA | TGTGCCAGCGGTTCTGGGGCTGAAGAGACCCAGTACTTC | CASGSGAEETQYF
TRBJ2-6 | TRBV6-5 | NA | TRBD1 | TGTGCCAGCAGTTGGACAGGGGGATCTGGGGCCAACGTCCTGACTTTC | CASSWTGGSGANVLTF
TRBJ2-7 | TRBV2 | NA | TRBD1 | TGTGCCAGCAGCTTCGACAGGGGGGCCCCCTACGAGCAGTACTTC | CASSFDRGAPYEQYF
TRBJ1-2 | TRBV5-1 | NA | TRBD1 | TGCGCCAGCAGCTTAGGACAGGGTCCGTATGGCTACACCTTC | CASSLGQGPYGYTF
TRBJ1-5 | TRBV7-2 | few | TRBD1 | TGTGCCAGCGACAGGGGTCATCAGCCCCAGCATTTT | CASDRGHQPQHF
TRBJ2-7 | TRBV5-1 | NA | TRBD1 | TGCGCCAGCAGCTTGCCGAAACGGACAGGGGATCAGAGGGTAACCTACGAGCAGTACTTC | CASSLPKRTGDQRVTYEQYF
TRBJ1-2 | TRBV3-1/TRBV3-2 | NA | NA | TGTGCCAGCAGCCAAGATACCGGGGAGAATGGCTACACCTTC | CASSQDTGENGYTF
TRBJ2-1 | TRBV13 | NA | NA | TGTGCCACCTTCACCGGGGGGCGCTCCTACAATGAGCAGTTCTTC | CATFTGGRSYNEQFF
TRBJ2-7 | TRBV12-2 | NA | NA | TGTGCAAGTCGCTTCGAAACAGTGACGGAAGCCTACGAGCAGTACTTC | CASRFETVTEAYEQYF
TRBJ2-5 | TRBV7-2 | NA | NA | TGTGCCAGCAGCTTAGGGTTAGAGGGATGGGAGACCCAGTACTTC | CASSLGLEGWETQYF
TRBJ2-5 | TRBV4-3 | NA | NA | TGCGCCAGCAGCCAAGATACATTAGAGACCCAGTACTTC | CASSQDTLETQYF
TRBJ1-6 | TRBV24-1 | NA | NA | TGTGCCACCAGTGATTTGGGCCCGCCCAGACACTTT | CATSDLGPPRHF
TRBJ2-1 | TRBV6-1 | NA | TRBD2 | TGTGCCAGCAGTGAGCTAGCGGGGGGCAATGAGCAGTTCTTC | CASSELAGGNEQFF
TRBJ1-4 | TRBV6-6 | NA | TRBD1 | TGTGCCAGCAGCCCGGGACAGGGGAGTGAAAAACTGTTTTTT | CASSPGQGSEKLFF
TRBJ2-3 | TRBV6-2/TRBV6-3 | NA | TRBD2 | TGTGCCAGCAGTTATAGCGGGGGGATCACAGATACGCAGTATTTT | CASSYSGGITDTQYF
TRBJ1-2 | TRBV12-3/TRBV12-4 | NA | TRBD1 | TGTGCCAGCAGCCCGGGACAGAAAGGCTACACCTTC | CASSPGQKGYTF
TRBJ2-7 | TRBV6-6 | once | NA | TGTGCCAGCAGCCCATCAGGGATCTACGAGCAGTACTTC | CASSPSGIYEQYF
TRBJ2-3 | TRBV6-2/TRBV6-3 | NA | TRBD2 | TGTGCCAGCAGTTACCTCCCGGGAGGGGGGAGATTCACAGATACGCAGTATTTT | CASSYLPGGGRFTDTQYF
TRBJ2-3 | TRBV7-2 | NA | NA | TGTGCCAGCAGCCAGGGGGGCGGCACAGATACGCAGTATTTT | CASSQGGGTDTQYF
TRBJ1-2 | TRBV5-4 | NA | TRBD1 | TGTGCCAGCAGCTTGGGGGGATGGACAGGGGGCAAGGATGGCTACACCTTC | CASSLGGWTGGKDGYTF
TRBJ1-5 | TRBV6-5 | NA | TRBD1 | TGTGCCAGCAGACCCGACAGGGTCGGCAATCAGCCCCAGCATTTT | CASRPDRVGNQPQHF
TRBJ2-1 | TRBV2 | NA | TRBD2 | TGTGCCAGCAGTGAAGGGGGAGGGAGGGCCTACAATGAGCAGTTCTTC | CASSEGGGRAYNEQFF
TRBJ2-7 | TRBV19 | many | TRBD1 | TGTGCCAGTAGTATTGGAGACAGGGGAAACGAGCAGTACTTC | CASSIGDRGNEQYF
TRBJ1-5 | TRBV19 | NA | TRBD1 | TGTGCCAGTAGTATCAGCATAAGGGGGCGAGGGCAGCCCCAGCATTTT | CASSISIRGRGQPQHF
TRBJ2-2 | TRBV7-6 | NA | NA | TGTGCCAGCAGCTTAGATCTGACAACCGGGGAGCTGTTTTTT | CASSLDLTTGELFF
TRBJ2-1 | TRBV27 | NA | TRBD2 | TGTGCCAGCAGTTTCAGACGGGGGGGCAATGAGCAGTTCTTC | CASSFRRGGNEQFF
TRBJ2-7 | TRBV7-2 | NA | TRBD1 | TGTGCCAGCAGCCCTGGACAGGCCGCGGATGAGCAGTACTTC | CASSPGQAADEQYF
TRBJ2-5 | TRBV10-3 | once | TRBD2 | TGTGCCATCAGCCTTAGCGGGGGGGCTGGGGAGACCCAGTACTTC | CAISLSGGAGETQYF
TRBJ2-5 | TRBV5-1 | NA | TRBD1 | TGCGCCAGCACCGGACAGGGGTGGGAGACCCAGTACTTC | CASTGQGWETQYF
TRBJ2-1 | TRBV10-3 | once | NA | TGTGCCATCAGTGGGGCGGGGGCCGCCGGGGGGTCCTACAATGAGCAGTTCTTC | CAISGAGAAGGSYNEQFF
TRBJ2-3 | TRBV5-4 | NA | TRBD2 | TGTGCCAGCATCCCTTCGTTCGGGGGGGGGCGGTCAGATACGCAGTATTTT | CASIPSFGGGRSDTQYF